These 6 T cell receptor beta chains originate from one sample sequenced in a study of T cell repertoires in cytomegalovirus infection. Antigen specificity for these receptors is unknown. In TCRdb, the reads were re-called with MiXCR into one record per CDR3 protein. The data show roughly 920,000 distinct CDR3 sequences, about 33% seen once. The material sequenced was cultured CD8+ T cells from PBMCs, taken from culture after CMV antigen stimulation. These receptors all stem from a human donor in good health (CMV status not recorded). Some clones in this sample may be carry-over from other donors' samples.

This chain uses TRBV25-1 with TRBJ1-2, with D uncertain. Trimming took 7 bases from V and 5 from J, leaving 14 bases between them. Germline V gene sequence: CDR1 MGHDK, CDR2 SYGVNS. The CDR3 runs 13 residues. CDR3 sequence (DNA): TGTGCCAGCATGCACGAGGGTTGGTATGGCTACACCTTC. It encodes CASMHEGWYGYTF.

This clonotype appeared a few times. This chain uses TRBV6-5 with TRBJ1-1; the D is unclear. Trimming left V 1 base short and J 5 bases short, with 5 bases between. From germline, CDR1 is MNHEY and CDR2 SVGAGI. This CDR3 contains 12 residues. DNA for the CDR3: TGTGCCAGCAGTTACTATGGGACTGAAGCTTTCTTT. The encoded protein is CASSYYGTEAFF.

This clonotype was counted only a few times. The chain links TRBV6-6 to TRBJ1-1; D not certain. This CDR3 is built from 14 residues. Trimming took off 2 bases at V and 2 bases at J, with 9 bases between the two ends. The germline V gene has CDR1 MNHNY and CDR2 SVGAGI (reference sequence). The CDR3 sequence: CASSYTAENTEAFF. DNA for the CDR3: TGTGCCAGCAGTTACACCGCAGAAAACACTGAAGCTTTCTTT.

This clonotype was seen a few times. The rearrangement uses TRBV20-1 and TRBJ1-1, with TRBD1 matching 9 bases. The V gene end was trimmed by 0 bases and the J gene end by 0 bases; junction bases not matched to a gene: 14. The germline gives CDR1 DFQATT, CDR2 SNEGSKA (reference sequence). The length of the CDR3 is 19 residues. The CDR3 DNA follows: TGCAGTGCTAGAGAGCCTCTAGCCGGGACAGGGCAACTGAACACTGAAGCTTTCTTT. Amino acids: CSAREPLAGTGQLNTEAFF.

This clonotype came up a few times. This chain joins TRBV4-1 and TRBJ1-2; tentative D call: TRBD1 (5 bases). The CDR3 length is 15 residues. The germline V gene has CDR1 MGHRA and CDR2 YSYEKL. V was clipped by 4 bases and J by 2 bases, with 14 bases between them. This CDR3 reads CASSRPGRTNYGYTF. In DNA form, the CDR3 reads TGCGCCAGCAGCCGGCCGGGACGGACCAACTATGGCTACACCTTC.

At least ten counts were recorded for this clonotype. The chain joins TRBV7-8 to TRBJ2-5; D is unclear. Trimming removed 0 bases at V and 4 bases at J, with 9 bases between. The V gene's germline CDR1 is SGHVS and CDR2 FQNEAQ. This CDR3 has 14 residues. The CDR3 loop reads CASSLARFLETQYF. The CDR3 DNA sequence: TGTGCCAGCAGCTTAGCTAGATTCCTAGAGACCCAGTACTTC. Filled out from reference TRBV7-8 and TRBJ2-5, the complete variable domain reads GAGVSQSPRYKVAKRGQDVALRCDPISGHVSLFWYQQALGQGPEFLTYFQNEAQLDKSGLPSDRFFAERPEGSVSTLKIQRTQQEDSAVYLCASSLARFLETQYFGPGTRLLVL.